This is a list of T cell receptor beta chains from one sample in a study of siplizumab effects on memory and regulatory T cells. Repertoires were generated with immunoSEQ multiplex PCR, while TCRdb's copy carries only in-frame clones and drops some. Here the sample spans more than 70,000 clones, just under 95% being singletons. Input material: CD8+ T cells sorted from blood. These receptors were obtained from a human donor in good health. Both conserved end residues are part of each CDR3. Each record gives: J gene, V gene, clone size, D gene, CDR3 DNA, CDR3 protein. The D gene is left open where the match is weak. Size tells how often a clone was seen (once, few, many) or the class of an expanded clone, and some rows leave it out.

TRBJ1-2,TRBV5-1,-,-,TGCGCCAGCAGCTTGGATGGGGGTGGCTACACCTTC,CASSLDGGGYTF
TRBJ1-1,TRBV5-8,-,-,TGTGCCAGCAGCTTGGCCCAGGTCTCCCCGAACACTGAAGCTTTCTTT,CASSLAQVSPNTEAFF
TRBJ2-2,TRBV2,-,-,TGTGCCAGCAGGATGAGTCCCCGGGAAACCGGGGAGCTGTTTTTT,CASRMSPRETGELFF
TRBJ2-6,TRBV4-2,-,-,TGTGCCAGCAGCCAAGGGCAAAACTCTGGGGCCAACGTCCTGACTTTC,CASSQGQNSGANVLTF
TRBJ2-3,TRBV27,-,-,TGTGCCAACAGGAAGGACAGTAACACAGATACGCAGTATTTT,CANRKDSNTDTQYF
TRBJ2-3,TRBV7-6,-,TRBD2,TGTGCCAGCAGCTTATCGGGAGGGCCGGGGGATACGCAGTATTTT,CASSLSGGPGDTQYF
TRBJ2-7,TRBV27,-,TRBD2,TGTGCCAGCAGTTTCGCCGGGGGGACGTACGAGCAGTACTTC,CASSFAGGTYEQYF
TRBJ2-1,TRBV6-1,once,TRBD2,TGTGCCAGCAAACTAGCGGGATCCTACAATGAGCAGTTCTTC,CASKLAGSYNEQFF
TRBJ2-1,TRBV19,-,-,TGTGCCAGTAGTATAAGCGCAGGTTCCTACAATGAGCAGTTCTTC,CASSISAGSYNEQFF
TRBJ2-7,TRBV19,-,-,TGTGCCAGTAGGGCAGGGGCCAGCGAGCAGTACTTC,CASRAGASEQYF
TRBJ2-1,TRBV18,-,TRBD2,TGTGCCAGCTCACCGCCGGGACTAGCGGGACCTAATGAGCAGTTCTTC,CASSPPGLAGPNEQFF
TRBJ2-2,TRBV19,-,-,TGTGCCAGTAGTCCCAGGGAGCGTGACACCGGGGAGCTGTTTTTT,CASSPRERDTGELFF
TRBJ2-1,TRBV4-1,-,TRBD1,TGCGCCAGCAGCCACGGCAGTAGGCAGGGGGCGTCCGGTGGTTCCTACAATGAGCAGTTCTTC,CASSHGSRQGASGGSYNEQFF
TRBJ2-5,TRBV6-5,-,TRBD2,TGTGCCAGCAGTTACTCGGCGGGAGCCGGAGAGACCCAGTACTTC,CASSYSAGAGETQYF
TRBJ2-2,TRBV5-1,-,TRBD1,TGCGCCAGCAGCTTGGCCAGGGACAGGGCATATCCCGACACCGGGGAGCTGTTTTTT,CASSLARDRAYPDTGELFF
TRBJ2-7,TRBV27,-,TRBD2,TGTGCCAGCAGACCGGGAGGGGGTAGGACCTACGAGCAGTACTTC,CASRPGGGRTYEQYF
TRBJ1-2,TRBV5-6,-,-,TGTGCCAGCAGCTTGGGTGGCAGGGGACGGTTTAGGCATGGCTACACCTTC,CASSLGGRGRFRHGYTF
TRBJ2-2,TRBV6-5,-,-,TGTGCCAGCAGCCTGTGGGGGACCGGGGAGCTGTTTTTT,CASSLWGTGELFF
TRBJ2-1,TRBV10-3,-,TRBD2,TGTGCCACAACCGGGACTAGCGGGAGATTGCCCTACAATGAGCAGTTCTTC,CATTGTSGRLPYNEQFF
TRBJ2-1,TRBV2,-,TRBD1,TGTGCCAGCAGAACCCAAACAGGGGCGGATTACAATGAGCAGTTCTTC,CASRTQTGADYNEQFF
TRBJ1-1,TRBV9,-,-,TGTGCCAGCAGCGTAGGGGACACTGAAGCTTTCTTT,CASSVGDTEAFF
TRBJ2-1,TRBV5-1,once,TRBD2,TGCGCCAGCAGCTTGGAAGCGGGAGGGTATAATGAGCAGTTCTTC,CASSLEAGGYNEQFF
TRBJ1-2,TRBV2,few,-,TGTGCCAGCACGTGGGGAGGCTACACCTTC,CASTWGGYTF
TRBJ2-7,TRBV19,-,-,TGTGCCAGTAGGAGCTCCTACGAGCAGTACTTC,CASRSSYEQYF
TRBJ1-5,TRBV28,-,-,TGTGCCAGCAGAGGGACTTCCAATCAGCCCCAGCATTTT,CASRGTSNQPQHF
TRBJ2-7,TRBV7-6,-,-,TGTGCCAGCAGCTTGGCCGGGCCGCTTTACGAGCAGTACTTC,CASSLAGPLYEQYF
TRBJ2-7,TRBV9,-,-,TGTGCCAGCAGCGTAGGCGGGGAAAGCGAGCAGTACTTC,CASSVGGESEQYF
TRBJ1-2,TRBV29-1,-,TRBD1,TGCAGCTCAAGGACCGGACAGGGAGAGTCTGGCTACACCTTC,CSSRTGQGESGYTF
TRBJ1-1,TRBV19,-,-,TGTGCCAGTAGTATGTCGCAGAACACTGAAGCTTTCTTT,CASSMSQNTEAFF
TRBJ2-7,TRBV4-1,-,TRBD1,TGCGCCAGCAGCGCGGGACAGGGAAACCCCTACGAGCAGTACTTC,CASSAGQGNPYEQYF
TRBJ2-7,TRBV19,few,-,TGTGCCAGTAGTATCCAGGGGGGATACGAGCAGTACTTC,CASSIQGGYEQYF
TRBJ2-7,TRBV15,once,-,TGTGCCACCAGCAGAGGGGGCCAATTAGAGCAGTACTTC,CATSRGGQLEQYF
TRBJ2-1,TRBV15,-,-,TGTGCCACCAGCAGAGATCCCCACGGAGCGGACACGTACAATGAGCAGTTCTTC,CATSRDPHGADTYNEQFF
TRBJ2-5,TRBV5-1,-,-,TGCGCCAGCAGCTCGGGAGACGAGGGGGGTCAAGAGACCCAGTACTTC,CASSSGDEGGQETQYF
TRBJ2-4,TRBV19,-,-,TGTGCCAGTAGTTGGACTTGGGTGGCAGACATTCAGTACTTC,CASSWTWVADIQYF
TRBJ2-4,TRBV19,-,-,TGTGCCAGTAGTATTTGGGGAGAGGCCAAAAACATTCAGTACTTC,CASSIWGEAKNIQYF
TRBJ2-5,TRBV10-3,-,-,TGTGCCATCAGTGAGACGACGGGGTATGGGGAGACCCAGTACTTC,CAISETTGYGETQYF
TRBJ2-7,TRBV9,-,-,TGTGCCAGCAGCGTAGAGGGGGGGAGCTCCTACGAGCAGTACTTC,CASSVEGGSSYEQYF
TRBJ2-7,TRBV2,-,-,TGTGCCAGCAGGCAGGACGGAGCCTACGAGCAGTACTTC,CASRQDGAYEQYF
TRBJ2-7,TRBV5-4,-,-,TGTGCCAGCAGCTTATTTCTCGGACCTAACGAGCAGTACTTC,CASSLFLGPNEQYF
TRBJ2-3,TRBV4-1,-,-,TGCGCCAGCAGCCAAGATCCCGGTCTGCCAGATACGCAGTATTTT,CASSQDPGLPDTQYF
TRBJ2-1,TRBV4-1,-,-,TGCGCCAGCAGCCAAGTAGGTGGGTCCGCCTACAATGAGCAGTTCTTC,CASSQVGGSAYNEQFF
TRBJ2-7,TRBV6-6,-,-,TGTGCCAGCAGTGTGGGAAAAATCTACGAGCAGTACTTC,CASSVGKIYEQYF
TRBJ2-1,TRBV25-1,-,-,TGTGCCAGTACAGGGCCTCCTCACAATGAGCAGTTCTTC,CASTGPPHNEQFF
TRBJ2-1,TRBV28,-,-,TGTGCCAGCAGTTTACTCAGGGCTTACAATGAGCAGTTCTTC,CASSLLRAYNEQFF
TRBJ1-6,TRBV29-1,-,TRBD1,TGCAGCGTTAGTGGGCGGACAGGGAAAGTCTATAATTCACCCCTCCACTTT,CSVSGRTGKVYNSPLHF